Listed below are T cell receptor beta chains from one sample, sequenced in a study of cytomegalovirus exposure and HLA in healthy donors. Libraries were prepared by immunoSEQ multiplex PCR; TCRdb keeps only in-frame clonotypes and omits some of them. The profile shows around 250,000 clones, 90% of them singletons. The sample taken for sequencing was PBMCs. The receptor source for this set is a woman aged 18-29 years in good health and CMV-seronegative. Each CDR3 is given with its conserved first and last residue. D genes are given only for firm matches. Expanded clones get a size class; other rows say once, few or many, or leave the size out.

CDR3 protein: CASSQDSSYEQYF
CDR3 DNA: TGCGCCAGCAGCCAGGACAGCTCCTACGAGCAGTACTTC
clone size: .
J gene: TRBJ2-7
D gene: .
V gene: TRBV5-5

CDR3 protein: CASSLVGGNTGELFF
CDR3 DNA: TGTGCCAGCAGCTTAGTCGGAGGGAACACCGGGGAGCTGTTTTTT
clone size: .
J gene: TRBJ2-2
D gene: .
V gene: TRBV7-3

CDR3 protein: CASSYDGIDQPQHF
CDR3 DNA: TGTGCCAGCAGTTACGACGGGATCGATCAGCCCCAGCATTTT
clone size: .
J gene: TRBJ1-5
D gene: .
V gene: TRBV6-5

CDR3 protein: CASSQAPHVRGSELGYGYTF
CDR3 DNA: TGCGCCAGCAGCCAAGCCCCCCACGTTCGAGGGTCGGAATTAGGCTATGGCTACACCTTC
clone size: .
J gene: TRBJ1-2
D gene: .
V gene: TRBV4-3

CDR3 protein: CASSFMDPWGEKLFF
CDR3 DNA: TGCGCCAGCAGCTTTATGGACCCATGGGGCGAAAAACTGTTTTTT
clone size: .
J gene: TRBJ1-4
D gene: .
V gene: TRBV5-1

CDR3 protein: CASTPSRGVDYGYTF
CDR3 DNA: TGTGCCAGTACCCCCTCTCGGGGGGTCGACTATGGCTACACCTTC
clone size: once
J gene: TRBJ1-2
D gene: .
V gene: TRBV19

CDR3 protein: CASSSPGLPNEQFF
CDR3 DNA: TGTGCCAGCAGCTCCCCGGGACTCCCTAATGAGCAGTTCTTC
clone size: once
J gene: TRBJ2-1
D gene: .
V gene: TRBV7-3

CDR3 protein: CASSLPSSYNEQFF
CDR3 DNA: TGTGCCAGCAGCTTACCCTCCTCCTACAATGAGCAGTTCTTC
clone size: .
J gene: TRBJ2-1
D gene: .
V gene: TRBV11-2

CDR3 protein: CASSVDPAGETQYF
CDR3 DNA: TGTGCCAGCAGCGTAGATCCAGCGGGGGAGACCCAGTACTTC
clone size: .
J gene: TRBJ2-5
D gene: TRBD2
V gene: TRBV9

CDR3 protein: CTSSQAPGQGFDGYTF
CDR3 DNA: TGCACCAGCAGCCAAGCCCCGGGACAGGGATTCGATGGCTACACCTTC
clone size: .
J gene: TRBJ1-2
D gene: .
V gene: TRBV1

CDR3 protein: CASSSGTSLAGEAFF
CDR3 DNA: TGTGCCAGCAGCTCCGGGACATCCCTAGCGGGGGAAGCTTTCTTT
clone size: .
J gene: TRBJ1-1
D gene: .
V gene: TRBV7-9

CDR3 protein: CASSLGGNEKLFF
CDR3 DNA: TGTGCCAGCAGCTTAGGCGGTAATGAAAAACTGTTTTTT
clone size: few
J gene: TRBJ1-4
D gene: .
V gene: TRBV13

CDR3 protein: CAISQQGANEKLFF
CDR3 DNA: TGTGCCATCAGTCAACAGGGGGCTAATGAAAAACTGTTTTTT
clone size: .
J gene: TRBJ1-4
D gene: TRBD1
V gene: TRBV10-3

CDR3 protein: CASSRGPDTQYF
CDR3 DNA: TGTGCCAGCAGCCGAGGGCCAGATACGCAGTATTTT
clone size: .
J gene: TRBJ2-3
D gene: .
V gene: TRBV7-9

CDR3 protein: CASRRTSGIDTQYF
CDR3 DNA: TGTGCCAGCAGGCGGACTAGCGGAATAGATACGCAGTATTTT
clone size: .
J gene: TRBJ2-3
D gene: TRBD2
V gene: TRBV6-4

CDR3 protein: CASSLYRGEWQETQYF
CDR3 DNA: TGTGCCAGCAGCTTGTACAGGGGCGAATGGCAAGAGACCCAGTACTTC
clone size: .
J gene: TRBJ2-5
D gene: TRBD1
V gene: TRBV5-6

CDR3 protein: CASSQGVRASSYNEQFF
CDR3 DNA: TGCGCCAGCAGCCAAGGCGTGCGGGCCAGCTCCTACAATGAGCAGTTCTTC
clone size: .
J gene: TRBJ2-1
D gene: .
V gene: TRBV4-3

CDR3 protein: CATSRGGRNTGELFF
CDR3 DNA: TGTGCCACCAGCAGAGGAGGGAGAAACACCGGGGAGCTGTTTTTT
clone size: .
J gene: TRBJ2-2
D gene: .
V gene: TRBV15

CDR3 protein: CASSQAERHIKRNSPLHF
CDR3 DNA: TGTGCCAGCAGCCAGGCAGAAAGGCATATAAAGCGCAATTCACCCCTCCACTTT
clone size: .
J gene: TRBJ1-6
D gene: .
V gene: TRBV4-2

CDR3 protein: CSVERELADTDTQYF
CDR3 DNA: TGCAGCGTTGAACGGGAACTAGCGGACACAGATACGCAGTATTTT
clone size: .
J gene: TRBJ2-3
D gene: TRBD2
V gene: TRBV29-1

CDR3 protein: CASSQGWAGEHYNEQFF
CDR3 DNA: TGCGCCAGCAGCCAAGGATGGGCGGGGGAACACTACAATGAGCAGTTCTTC
clone size: .
J gene: TRBJ2-1
D gene: TRBD2
V gene: TRBV4-3

CDR3 protein: CASSPVGIGNQPQHF
CDR3 DNA: TGTGCCAGCAGCCCGGTCGGGATCGGCAATCAGCCCCAGCATTTT
clone size: .
J gene: TRBJ1-5
D gene: .
V gene: TRBV5-8

CDR3 protein: CASSTGFNEQYF
CDR3 DNA: TGCGCCAGCAGTACGGGGTTCAACGAGCAGTACTTC
clone size: .
J gene: TRBJ2-7
D gene: .
V gene: TRBV5-1

CDR3 protein: CASSILTTGDDTQYF
CDR3 DNA: TGTGCCAGCAGCATTTTGACGACAGGAGATGATACGCAGTATTTT
clone size: .
J gene: TRBJ2-3
D gene: .
V gene: TRBV28

CDR3 protein: CSVPTGEETQYF
CDR3 DNA: TGCAGCGTGCCGACAGGGGAAGAGACCCAGTACTTC
clone size: .
J gene: TRBJ2-5
D gene: TRBD1
V gene: TRBV29-1

CDR3 protein: CASSLFNGGPREFQFF
CDR3 DNA: TGTGCCAGCAGCTTATTTAACGGGGGGCCAAGGGAATTTCAGTTCTTC
clone size: .
J gene: TRBJ2-1
D gene: .
V gene: TRBV7-9

CDR3 protein: CASDPGLSNQPQHF
CDR3 DNA: TGTGCCAGTGACCCCGGGTTGAGCAATCAGCCCCAGCATTTT
clone size: .
J gene: TRBJ1-5
D gene: .
V gene: TRBV19

CDR3 protein: CASSSTGGVAGNTIYF
CDR3 DNA: TGCGCCAGCAGCTCTACCGGGGGGGTTGCTGGAAACACCATATATTTT
clone size: .
J gene: TRBJ1-3
D gene: .
V gene: TRBV5-1

CDR3 protein: CASSPGGPSYNEQFF
CDR3 DNA: TGCGCCAGCAGCCCCGGGGGGCCCTCCTACAATGAGCAGTTCTTC
clone size: .
J gene: TRBJ2-1
D gene: .
V gene: TRBV4-1

CDR3 protein: CASRGQVNTEAFF
CDR3 DNA: TGCGCCAGCAGGGGGCAGGTGAACACTGAAGCTTTCTTT
clone size: .
J gene: TRBJ1-1
D gene: .
V gene: TRBV5-1

CDR3 protein: CASSTGVYEQYF
CDR3 DNA: TGTGCCAGCAGTACAGGGGTCTACGAGCAGTACTTC
clone size: .
J gene: TRBJ2-7
D gene: TRBD1
V gene: TRBV27

CDR3 protein: CASSQSGANVLTF
CDR3 DNA: TGTGCCAGCAGTCAGTCTGGGGCCAACGTCCTGACTTTC
clone size: .
J gene: TRBJ2-6
D gene: .
V gene: TRBV27

CDR3 protein: CAISVTENTEAFF
CDR3 DNA: TGTGCCATCAGTGTTACAGAGAACACTGAAGCTTTCTTT
clone size: .
J gene: TRBJ1-1
D gene: .
V gene: TRBV10-3

CDR3 protein: CASSPGTSGGALPGNEQFF
CDR3 DNA: TGCGCCAGCAGCCCAGGGACTAGCGGGGGGGCCTTACCTGGCAATGAGCAGTTCTTC
clone size: .
J gene: TRBJ2-1
D gene: TRBD2
V gene: TRBV4-1

CDR3 protein: CASSQGPEETQYF
CDR3 DNA: TGTGCCAGCAGCCAAGGTCCTGAAGAGACCCAGTACTTC
clone size: .
J gene: TRBJ2-5
D gene: .
V gene: TRBV14

CDR3 protein: CASSLGGFDSPLHF
CDR3 DNA: TGTGCCAGCAGCTTAGGAGGGTTCGATTCACCCCTCCACTTT
clone size: .
J gene: TRBJ1-6
D gene: .
V gene: TRBV7-6

CDR3 protein: CASSSTGQNSPLHF
CDR3 DNA: TGTGCCAGCAGCTCCACAGGCCAGAATTCACCCCTCCACTTT
clone size: .
J gene: TRBJ1-6
D gene: .
V gene: TRBV7-9

CDR3 protein: CASSQVTANYGYTF
CDR3 DNA: TGCGCCAGCAGCCAAGTCACAGCTAACTATGGCTACACCTTC
clone size: once
J gene: TRBJ1-2
D gene: .
V gene: TRBV4-1

CDR3 protein: CASSLALAGAKNEQFF
CDR3 DNA: TGTGCCAGCAGCTTAGCACTAGCGGGGGCGAAGAATGAGCAGTTCTTC
clone size: .
J gene: TRBJ2-1
D gene: TRBD2
V gene: TRBV7-3

CDR3 protein: CAISDRDATNEKLFF
CDR3 DNA: TGTGCCATCAGTGACAGGGATGCAACTAATGAAAAACTGTTTTTT
clone size: .
J gene: TRBJ1-4
D gene: .
V gene: TRBV10-3

CDR3 protein: CASSRGTVPTEAFF
CDR3 DNA: TGTGCCAGCAGCCGCGGGACAGTCCCCACTGAAGCTTTCTTT
clone size: few
J gene: TRBJ1-1
D gene: TRBD1
V gene: TRBV11-2

CDR3 protein: CASTLRGPGGTDTQYF
CDR3 DNA: TGTGCCAGCACCCTTAGGGGCCCGGGGGGCACAGATACGCAGTATTTT
clone size: .
J gene: TRBJ2-3
D gene: .
V gene: TRBV7-6

CDR3 protein: CAISEPRRTHGTDTQYF
CDR3 DNA: TGTGCCATCAGTGAGCCCCGGAGGACCCATGGAACAGATACGCAGTATTTT
clone size: .
J gene: TRBJ2-3
D gene: .
V gene: TRBV10-3

CDR3 protein: CASSFPGMNTEAFF
CDR3 DNA: TGTGCCAGCAGTTTTCCGGGAATGAACACTGAAGCTTTCTTT
clone size: .
J gene: TRBJ1-1
D gene: .
V gene: TRBV28

CDR3 protein: CASRDSGGANEQFF
CDR3 DNA: TGTGCCAGCAGGGATAGCGGGGGGGCCAATGAGCAGTTCTTC
clone size: .
J gene: TRBJ2-1
D gene: TRBD2
V gene: TRBV6-5

CDR3 protein: CASSYGTSGAAGELFF
CDR3 DNA: TGTGCCAGCAGCTACGGGACTAGCGGGGCTGCGGGGGAGCTGTTTTTT
clone size: few
J gene: TRBJ2-2
D gene: TRBD2
V gene: TRBV7-2

CDR3 protein: CASSLAAGSQETQYF
CDR3 DNA: TGTGCCAGCAGCTTAGCGGCAGGAAGTCAAGAGACCCAGTACTTC
clone size: .
J gene: TRBJ2-5
D gene: .
V gene: TRBV11-2

CDR3 protein: CASSFAGDVGTGELFF
CDR3 DNA: TGTGCCAGCAGCTTTGCGGGGGACGTGGGAACCGGGGAGCTGTTTTTT
clone size: .
J gene: TRBJ2-2
D gene: TRBD2
V gene: TRBV7-9

CDR3 protein: CASSLQGFSNQPQHF
CDR3 DNA: TGTGCCAGCAGTTTACAGGGGTTTAGCAATCAGCCCCAGCATTTT
clone size: .
J gene: TRBJ1-5
D gene: TRBD1
V gene: TRBV6-5

CDR3 protein: CASKPSSGNTIYF
CDR3 DNA: TGCGCCAGCAAGCCATCCTCTGGAAACACCATATATTTT
clone size: .
J gene: TRBJ1-3
D gene: .
V gene: TRBV5-1

CDR3 protein: CASSQSTSGAQQFF
CDR3 DNA: TGTGCCAGCAGCCAAAGCACTAGCGGGGCCCAGCAGTTCTTC
clone size: .
J gene: TRBJ2-1
D gene: TRBD2
V gene: TRBV11-2

CDR3 protein: CASSYRDRLNTEAFF
CDR3 DNA: TGTGCCAGCAGTTACCGAGACAGGTTGAACACTGAAGCTTTCTTT
clone size: .
J gene: TRBJ1-1
D gene: .
V gene: TRBV6-5

CDR3 protein: CASRTESNQPQHF
CDR3 DNA: TGTGCCAGCAGGACAGAAAGCAATCAGCCCCAGCATTTT
clone size: few
J gene: TRBJ1-5
D gene: .
V gene: TRBV2

CDR3 protein: CASSVWGGEAYGYTF
CDR3 DNA: TGTGCCAGCAGCGTATGGGGGGGAGAGGCCTATGGCTACACCTTC
clone size: .
J gene: TRBJ1-2
D gene: .
V gene: TRBV9

CDR3 protein: CTSSQASGGPTNEQFF
CDR3 DNA: TGCACCAGCAGCCAGGCTAGCGGGGGGCCTACCAATGAGCAGTTCTTC
clone size: once
J gene: TRBJ2-1
D gene: .
V gene: TRBV1

CDR3 protein: CASSALRESPKGYTF
CDR3 DNA: TGTGCCAGCAGCGCTTTGAGGGAGAGCCCCAAGGGCTACACCTTC
clone size: .
J gene: TRBJ1-2
D gene: .
V gene: TRBV5-6

CDR3 protein: CASSLGTGKVTDTQYF
CDR3 DNA: TGCGCCAGCAGCCTGGGGACAGGGAAAGTCACAGATACGCAGTATTTT
clone size: .
J gene: TRBJ2-3
D gene: TRBD1
V gene: TRBV5-1

CDR3 protein: CASSSQGPGSPLHF
CDR3 DNA: TGTGCCAGCAGTTCCCAGGGCCCCGGTTCACCCCTCCACTTT
clone size: .
J gene: TRBJ1-6
D gene: .
V gene: TRBV11-2

CDR3 protein: CASSTQGAGANVLTF
CDR3 DNA: TGCGCCAGCAGCACCCAGGGGGCTGGGGCCAACGTCCTGACTTTC
clone size: .
J gene: TRBJ2-6
D gene: TRBD1
V gene: TRBV5-1